This TCR beta chain was identified in a study of metastatic and nonmetastatic thyroid tumors. Study overall: Blood and tumor or nodule tissue repertoires from malignant and benign thyroid patients were compared. Points from the study as a whole: Reportedly, malignant thyroid tumors had significantly higher TCR beta diversity than benign nodules, in blood and tumor.

At least ten counts were recorded for this clone. What it binds is unknown. The CDR3 loop spans 19 amino acids. Germline CDR1 SEHNR, CDR2 FQNEAQ (reference sequence). J gave up 5 bases and V 3 bases, and 20 bases lay outside the gene matches. Patients underwent thyroid surgery, and none had received any treatment before it. Authors' methods: The distant-metastasis classifier for papillary thyroid cancer was built from CDR3 differences across clinicopathological groups. TCRdb re-clonotyped the PCR reads via MiXCR. The V and J calls shown here were made by TCRdb, not taken from the authors' results. The repertoire holds about 21,000 clones, with under 35% as singletons.

This receptor was identified in a female donor with papillary thyroid cancer or a benign thyroid nodule (not recorded which). Some clones in this sample may be carry-over from other donors' samples. The chain links TRBV7-9 to TRBJ1-1; the match to TRBD1 covers 8 bases. What was sequenced was blood. CDR3: CASSFLLSGVPRQGTEAFF. The CDR3 DNA reads as TGTGCCAGCAGCTTCTTATTAAGCGGGGTTCCTAGACAGGGGACTGAAGCTTTCTTT.